The clone carrying this T cell receptor beta chain was counted ten times or more. The target antigen is unknown. As to time point: newly diagnosed GD, antithyroid drugs for less than 3 months. The TCR library used RNA extracted from PBMCs. Patient provenance is recorded as an endocrinology department in Xi'an, China. Germline CDR1 and CDR2: SGHAT and FQNNGV. J gave up 4 bases and V 4 bases, and 6 bases lay outside the gene matches. The CDR3 runs 14 residues. The data are from a study of regulatory T cells in long-lasting Graves disease. Arm-PCR of CDR3 regions and iRepertoire HTBI primers were used to build TCR beta libraries. One entry per CDR3 protein, called by TCRdb with MiXCR from the multiplex PCR reads. There are about 530,000 distinct CDR3 sequences in the sample; 15% to 20% occur only once, and about 25% lies in the top ten. Study outcomes and limitations: Those with persistent Graves' had less TCR diversity than newly diagnosed patients. Gene preferences differed: TRBV28, TRBJ1-2, TRBJ2-5 in persistent cases.

Separately, the same data were catalogued under a study of T cells in Graves' hyperthyroidism and ophthalmopathy. That paper states: The study left out patients who had uncontrolled infection, other autoimmune disease, pregnancy or lactation.

The TCR comes from a woman aged 40 to 65 with Graves disease. Sequencing was performed on peripheral blood mononuclear cells (PBMCs), taken at new diagnosis, from a patient treated with antithyroid drugs. This chain links TRBV11-2 with TRBJ1-1; 7 nucleotides match TRBD1. CDR3 protein: CASSSLSGGTEAFF. The CDR3 coding sequence is TGTGCCAGCAGCTCCCTTTCAGGGGGCACTGAAGCTTTCTTT.